This T cell receptor beta chain came from a study of blood T cell repertoires in COVID-19. Study overall: Acute-phase and convalescent COVID-19 samples originated in the United States, Italy and Spain. T cells, B-cell-depleted T cells, or PBMCs provided the cDNA or gDNA that served as material.

This CDR3 contains 13 residues. CDR1 MDHEN and CDR2 SYDVKM come from the germline V gene. V gave up 10 bases and J gave up 6 bases; unmatched junction bases: 10. Original analysis: Reference gene primer amplification yielded estimated nucleated cell counts. Here immunoSEQ multiplex PCR was the method, and the copy in TCRdb shows in-frame clones only, minus some. V and J calls and clone size follow that table, whereas D and trimming were derived from the DNA. The sample shows 300,000 to 400,000 clones, roughly 87% of them seen only once. The genes are TRBV28 and TRBJ2-7; 9 bases are a match to TRBD1. The receptor comes from a man aged 50 to 60 with active or convalescent COVID-19. Sequencing used peripheral blood. The CDR3 here is CATAGTGWAEQYF. The CDR3 nucleotides are TGTGCCACCGCCGGGACAGGGTGGGCCGAGCAGTACTTC.